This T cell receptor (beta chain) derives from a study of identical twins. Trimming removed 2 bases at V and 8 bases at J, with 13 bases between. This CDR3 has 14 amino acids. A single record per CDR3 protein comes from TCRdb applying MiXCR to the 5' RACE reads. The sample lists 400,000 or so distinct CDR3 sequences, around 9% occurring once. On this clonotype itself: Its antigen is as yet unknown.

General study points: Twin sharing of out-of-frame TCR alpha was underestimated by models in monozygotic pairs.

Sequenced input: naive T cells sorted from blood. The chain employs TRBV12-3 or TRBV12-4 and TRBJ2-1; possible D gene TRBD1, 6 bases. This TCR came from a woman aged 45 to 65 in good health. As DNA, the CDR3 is TGTGCCAGCAGTTTACTGGCCAGGGGACATGAGCAGTTCTTC. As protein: CASSLLARGHEQFF.